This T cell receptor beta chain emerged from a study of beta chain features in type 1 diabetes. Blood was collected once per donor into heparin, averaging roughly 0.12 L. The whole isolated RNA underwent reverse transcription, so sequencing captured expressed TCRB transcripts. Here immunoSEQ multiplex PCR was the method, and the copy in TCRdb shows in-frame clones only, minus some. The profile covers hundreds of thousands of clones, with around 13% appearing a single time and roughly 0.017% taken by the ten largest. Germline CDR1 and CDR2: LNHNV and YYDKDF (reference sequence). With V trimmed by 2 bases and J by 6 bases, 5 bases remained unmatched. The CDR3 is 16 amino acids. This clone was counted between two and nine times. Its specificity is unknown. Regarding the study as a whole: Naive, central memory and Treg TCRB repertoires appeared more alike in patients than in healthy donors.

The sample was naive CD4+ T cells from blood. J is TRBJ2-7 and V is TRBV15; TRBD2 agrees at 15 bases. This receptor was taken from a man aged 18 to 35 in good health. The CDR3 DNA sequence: TGTGCCACCAGCAGATTATGGGGACTAGCGGGAGGCGAGCAGTACTTC. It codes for CATSRLWGLAGGEQYF.